This T cell receptor (beta chain) originates from a study of cytomegalovirus exposure and HLA in healthy donors. Researchers ran the PCR with 60 Vbeta and 13 Jbeta primers. Some clones are missing from TCRdb's copy, which holds only in-frame ones; the method was immunoSEQ multiplex PCR. The sample has approximately 110,000 clones; over 65% are singletons. Donors were ostensibly healthy at sampling, although undocumented immune exposures were probable. With 3 bases removed from V and 4 bases from J, the gap between germline ends came to 16 bases. This CDR3 has 16 amino acids. Germline loops: CDR1 KGHSH, CDR2 LQKENI. This clone came up once. Its antigen remains unknown. Study observations and caveats: 87-base-pair reads could not separate some V segments, including TRBV6-2 and TRBV6-3. Researchers catalogued about 150 TCR beta chains as cytomegalovirus-associated.

The chain is built from TRBV18 and TRBJ1-5; D unresolved. Sequenced: PBMCs. The TCR comes from a man between 50 and 59 years old in good health and CMV-seronegative. In nucleotides, the CDR3 is TGTGCCAGCTCACCCGCCGGAGGAGATTTTAATCAGCCCCAGCATTTT. Translation: CASSPAGGDFNQPQHF.